This T cell receptor beta chain was identified in a study of monozygotic twins with inflammatory bowel disease. Study results and caveats: Compared with healthy co-twins, IBD patients showed reduced TCRbeta repertoire diversity by inverse Simpson.

Comment on this clonotype: What it binds is not known.

CDR1 and CDR2 (germline): LGHNA, YNFKEQ. The length of the CDR3 is 15 residues. TCRdb processed the 5' RACE reads again and assigns one entry to each CDR3 protein, with no DNA. The repertoire table contains around 220,000 distinct CDR3 sequences. The receptor's source is a human donor with ulcerative colitis or Crohn's disease, or a healthy co-twin of an affected twin (not recorded which). Material: blood. The chain has TRBV4-2 and TRBJ1-1; TCRdb returns TRBD1, unconfirmable since there is no DNA. The chain's CDR3 is CASSPTGGGNTEAFF.